This entry concerns a single TCR beta chain. Its cognate antigen is unknown. This entry comes from a study of cytomegalovirus exposure and HLA in healthy donors. Overall study results and limits: Within a later analysis, the majority of CMV-associated TCR beta chains appeared HLA-restricted.

PCR used 60 Vbeta primers and 13 Jbeta primers. The assay was immunoSEQ multiplex PCR, and TCRdb's table has in-frame clones only and misses some. Recorded for this sample: some 110,000 clones. CDR3 length: 15 residues. The V and J ends lost 4 bases and 8 bases, in that order; junction bases with no gene match: 11. Germline V gives CDR1 SGHRS, CDR2 YFSETQ. This chain connects TRBV5-1 to TRBJ1-3, with 8 positions matching TRBD1. The clonotype originates from a middle-aged man in good health and CMV-seronegative. Source material: PBMCs. CDR3 loop: CASSTKTGVTDTIYF. CDR3 in DNA: TGCGCCAGCAGCACTAAGACAGGGGTGACGGACACCATATATTTT.